The T cell receptor (beta chain) under discussion was sequenced for a study of T cell repertoires in cytomegalovirus infection. Across the whole study: Public TCR beta signature analysis indicated the presence of both CMV infection and matching HLA type.

TCRdb independently ran MiXCR on the reads; one entry per CDR3 protein. Of 250,000 to 300,000 distinct CDR3 sequences in the sample, about 20% were seen once. With respect to this clonotype: Its antigen is still unknown.

Germline V gene sequence: CDR1 KGHSH, CDR2 LQKENI. Trimming left V 3 bases short and J 0 bases short, with 6 bases between. The CDR3 spans 15 residues. General study points: Summed frequency of public TCR beta families distinguished CMV carriers with the relevant HLA.

The receptor comes from a human donor in good health (CMV status not recorded). Some clones in this sample may be carry-over from other donors' samples. The V gene is TRBV18, the J gene TRBJ1-6, with no clear D. The sequences come from cultured PBMCs, collected from culture after CMV antigen stimulation. CDR3 sequence reads: CASSPESSYNSPLHF. CDR3 nucleotides: TGTGCCAGCTCACCCGAAAGCTCCTATAATTCACCCCTCCACTTT.